These 25 T cell receptor beta chains share one sample of origin, sequenced in a study of shared clonotypes between healthy human individuals. This table comes from immunoSEQ multiplex PCR, and its TCRdb copy is limited to in-frame clones, with some not included. The sample has hundreds of thousands of clones; around 90% are singletons. Sequencing was done on a sample of memory CD8+ T cells sorted from blood. Subset in this sample: CD45RO+ cells pooled with CCR7-negative TemRA cells. These receptor sequences come from a man younger than 35 in good health.

This clone was recorded a few times. This chain connects TRBV11-2 to TRBJ1-1, with no clear D. V was shortened by 5 bases and J by 10 bases, with 14 bases between the two germline ends. The CDR3 runs 12 residues. The V gene's germline CDR1 is SGHAT and CDR2 FQNNGV. For the CDR3, the DNA is TGTGCCAGCAGCCCGATGGGGTCTGTAGCTTTCTTT. It is translated as CASSPMGSVAFF. The whole variable domain, remainder taken from reference TRBV11-2 and TRBJ1-1, is EAGVAQSPRYKIIEKRQSVAFWCNPISGHATLYWYQQILGQGPKLLIQFQNNGVVDDSQLPKDRFSAERLKGVDSTLKIQPAKLEDSAVYLCASSPMGSVAFFGQGTRLTVV.

J is TRBJ2-2 and V is TRBV4-3, with 13 nucleotides matching TRBD2. Germline lookup yields CDR1 LGHNA and CDR2 YSLEER. The V gene end was trimmed by 3 bases and the J gene end by 4 bases; junction bases not matched to a gene: 11. The CDR3 consists of 19 residues. Here the CDR3 reads CASSQDGLAGDTFTGELFF. CDR3 coding DNA: TGCGCCAGCAGCCAGGACGGACTAGCGGGAGACACCTTCACCGGGGAGCTGTTTTTT.

The chain uses TRBV28 and TRBJ2-5, with 9 bases lining up with TRBD2. After removal of 2 bases from V and 5 bases from J, the junction contained 18 bases not matched to a gene. Germline CDR1 and CDR2: MDHEN and SYDVKM. The CDR3 length is 19 residues. The DNA of the CDR3 is TGTGCCAGCAGTTTAAGTCTTTTGGCTAGCGGGGTCCCCATGGAGACCCAGTACTTC. The encoded protein is CASSLSLLASGVPMETQYF.

The chain recombines TRBV19 with TRBJ1-1; TRBD1 aligns across 8 bases. The V gene's germline CDR1 is LNHDA and CDR2 SQIVND (reference sequence). The CDR3 has 16 amino acids. V trimming: 3 bases; J trimming: 1 base; junction bases outside the gene matches: 7. CDR3 sequence: CASSMSGQGPNTEAFF. CDR3 in DNA: TGTGCCAGTAGTATGAGCGGACAGGGACCGAACACTGAAGCTTTCTTT.

This clone was counted ten times or more. The CDR3 is CASSFGKRTTYEQYF. DNA of the CDR3: TGTGCCAGCAGCTTTGGTAAGCGGACAACCTACGAGCAGTACTTC. This chain uses TRBV5-6 with TRBJ2-7; D is tentatively TRBD1 or TRBD2 (5 bases each). V lost 2 bases to trimming and J lost 2 bases, with 14 bases between them. Germline CDR1 SGHDT, CDR2 YYEEEE. CDR3 length: 15 amino acids. Full variable domain (missing parts from reference TRBV5-6 and TRBJ2-7): DAGVTQSPTHLIKTRGQQVTLRCSPKSGHDTVSWYQQALGQGPQFIFQYYEEEERQRGNFPDRFSGHQFPNYSSELNVNALLLGDSALYLCASSFGKRTTYEQYFGPGTRLTVT.

The chain couples TRBV5-1 to TRBJ1-4; D might be TRBD1 (5 bases). V gave up 2 bases and J gave up 0 bases, with 11 bases separating them. The germline V gene encodes CDR1 SGHRS and CDR2 YFSETQ. There are 16 residues in the CDR3. CDR3 residues: CASSFGRVTTNEKLFF. CDR3 DNA sequence: TGCGCCAGCAGCTTCGGCAGGGTAACAACTAATGAAAAACTGTTTTTT.

V usage is TRBV29-1 and J usage is TRBJ2-4; TRBD1 is a possible D gene (5 bases). Trimming shortened V by 4 bases and J by 0 bases, and 13 bases separated the two germline ends. Per germline, CDR1 SQVTM and CDR2 ANQGSEA. The CDR3 has 15 amino acids. In DNA, the CDR3 is TGCAGCGTTGGGGGCCGGAACGTAGCCAAAAACATTCAGTACTTC. Amino acids: CSVGGRNVAKNIQYF.

The chain has TRBV11-2 and TRBJ2-7, with no clear D. CDR1 SGHAT and CDR2 FQNNGV come from the germline V gene. This CDR3 is built from 15 residues. Trimming left V 5 bases short and J 0 bases short, with 14 bases between. The chain's CDR3 is CASSQARHFSYEQYF. As DNA, the CDR3 is TGTGCCAGCAGCCAGGCGAGGCACTTCTCCTACGAGCAGTACTTC.

The chain couples TRBV25-1 to TRBJ1-1; D unresolved. The V gene lost 5 bases and the J gene lost 0 bases, with 13 bases spanning the gap. Germline assignment: CDR1 MGHDK and CDR2 SYGVNS. This CDR3 spans 15 amino acids. The CDR3 protein is CASSHIEGLNTEAFF. CDR3 coding DNA: TGTGCCAGCAGTCACATAGAAGGGTTGAACACTGAAGCTTTCTTT.

The chain recombines TRBV28 with TRBJ2-5; TRBD2 matches at 7 bases. The CDR3 is made up of 15 amino acids. The V and J ends lost 3 bases and 2 bases, in that order; junction bases with no gene match: 6. Germline loops: CDR1 MDHEN, CDR2 SYDVKM. The CDR3 reads CASSFGSGPQETQYF. DNA of the CDR3: TGTGCCAGCAGTTTTGGTAGCGGGCCTCAAGAGACCCAGTACTTC.

The rearrangement joins TRBV14 to TRBJ1-3; D ambiguous. The CDR3 loop spans 16 amino acids. V lost 4 bases to trimming and J lost 0 bases, with 13 bases between them. Germline CDR1 is SGHDN and CDR2 is FVKESK. The CDR3 DNA reads TGTGCCAGCAGCCCCCCGGCAGGCCTCTCTGGAAACACCATATATTTT. Translated, it gives CASSPPAGLSGNTIYF.

In this sample, this clone turned up many times. The CDR3 coding sequence is TGTGCCAGCAGTTTATCGCTAGGGCGGACTGAAGCTTTCTTT. Its translation is CASSLSLGRTEAFF. The chain links TRBV27 to TRBJ1-1; unclear D gene. The CDR3 is 14 amino acids. Germline CDR1 and CDR2: MNHEY and SMNVEV (reference sequence). Trimming took 0 bases from V and 5 from J, leaving 10 bases between them.

This clone has just a few counts. The genes are TRBV4-3 and TRBJ1-4, with unresolved D. Between the trimmed V and J ends, which lost 1 base and 2 bases, there was a span of 5 bases. Germline lookup yields CDR1 LGHNA and CDR2 YSLEER. The CDR3 consists of 14 residues. The DNA of the CDR3 is TGCGCCAGCAGCCAAGGGCGCACTAATGAAAAACTGTTTTTT. As protein: CASSQGRTNEKLFF.

CDR3 region: CASSSADLPPGELFF. DNA of the CDR3: TGTGCCAGCAGTTCAGCGGACCTACCCCCCGGGGAGCTGTTTTTT. This chain connects TRBV6-5 to TRBJ2-2, with a weak D call TRBD2 (5 bases). This CDR3 has 15 amino acids. CDR1 MNHEY and CDR2 SVGAGI come from the germline V gene. Trimming cost V 4 bases and J 6 bases, with 15 bases left between them.

With regard to this clone: The sample has other DNA sequences that encode this CDR3 too. The CDR3, as DNA: TGTGCCAGCAGTTACTCGGCGGGCTACGAGCAGTACTTC. Protein: CASSYSAGYEQYF. The V and J genes are TRBV6-5 and TRBJ2-7, with a weak D call TRBD2 (5 bases). Trimming cost V 0 bases and J 3 bases, with 6 bases left between them. This CDR3 has 13 residues. CDR1 is MNHEY, CDR2 SVGAGI, per germline.

This chain connects TRBV5-4 to TRBJ2-1; 10 nucleotides align to TRBD2. This CDR3 has 15 amino acids. The V segment lost 4 bases and the J segment 7 bases; nucleotides outside the gene matches: 8. Germline V gives CDR1 SGHNT, CDR2 YYREEE (reference sequence). This chain's CDR3 is CASSPLAGEGNEQFF. The CDR3 DNA follows: TGTGCCAGCAGCCCCCTAGCGGGGGAGGGAAATGAGCAGTTCTTC.

The chain links TRBV28 to TRBJ2-3; no definite D call. V was cut by 5 bases and J by 6 bases, with 24 bases left in between. Germline assignment: CDR1 MDHEN and CDR2 SYDVKM. The CDR3 contains 17 residues. Written as DNA, the CDR3 is TGTGCCAGCAGTCCCCCCTCGGCCCTGGTTGAAGGGGATACGCAGTATTTT. It encodes CASSPPSALVEGDTQYF.

This clone turned up a few times. This sequence joins TRBV6-4 and TRBJ2-3, with 7 bases matching TRBD1. CDR3 length equals 15 residues. From germline, CDR1 is MRHNA and CDR2 SNTAGT. V lost 3 bases and J lost 0; bases outside the gene matches: 3. The CDR3 nucleotides are TGTGCCAGCAGTGAAATACAGGGGAGCACAGATACGCAGTATTTT. It encodes CASSEIQGSTDTQYF.

The chain combines TRBV4-1 with TRBJ2-7; D is unresolved. Per the germline V gene, CDR1 is MGHRA and CDR2 is YSYEKL. With 0 bases removed from V and 2 bases from J, the gap between germline ends came to 14 bases. The CDR3 is 16 amino acids. The CDR3 spells CASSQEEFAVAYEQYF. The CDR3 DNA is TGCGCCAGCAGCCAAGAGGAATTCGCGGTGGCCTACGAGCAGTACTTC.

The V gene is TRBV30, the J gene TRBJ2-5; D possibly corresponds to TRBD1 (6 bases). Germline V gene data show CDR1 as GTSNPN and CDR2 as SVGIG (reference sequence). The CDR3 has 14 amino acids. V was pared by 5 bases and J by 5 bases, with 18 bases between. The CDR3 bases are TGTGCCTGGGGGATACAGGGTAACGGTGAGACCCAGTACTTC. It encodes CAWGIQGNGETQYF.

The genes are TRBV10-2 and TRBJ2-1; 7 nucleotides match TRBD1. This CDR3 spans 15 amino acids. V shed 6 bases, J shed 9 bases, and the junction held 14 bases outside the gene matches. CDR1 and CDR2 (germline): WSHSY, SAAADI. As DNA, the CDR3 is TGCGCCAGCAGAGGGGACAGCTTTTCCTTGGGTGAGCAGTTCTTC. Protein product: CASRGDSFSLGEQFF.

V gene TRBV10-3 combines with J gene TRBJ2-2; 9 bases are a match to TRBD2. In germline, CDR1 is ENHRY, CDR2 SYGVKD. The CDR3 consists of 18 residues. V gave up 0 bases and J gave up 0 bases; unmatched junction bases: 5. The chain's CDR3 is CAISESTSGRANTGELFF. In DNA form, the CDR3 reads TGTGCCATCAGTGAGTCGACTAGCGGCAGAGCGAACACCGGGGAGCTGTTTTTT.

The V and J genes are TRBV12-2 and TRBJ1-4. TRBV12-2 is marked as a pseudogene. The CDR3 length is 16 residues. DNA of the CDR3: TGTGCAAGTCGCTTAAAACGGGAGGGGCTAGGTGAAAAACTGTTTTTT. It is translated as CASRLKREGLGEKLFF.

The chain combines TRBV5-4 with TRBJ2-5; 9 positions match TRBD1. CDR3 length: 15 amino acids. V was clipped by 0 bases and J by 4 bases; unmatched bases: 4. The V gene's germline CDR1 is SGHNT and CDR2 YYREEE (reference sequence). The CDR3 DNA reads as TGTGCCAGCAGCTTGGGGACAGGGGAGGGAGAGACCCAGTACTTC. This encodes CASSLGTGEGETQYF.

The chain links TRBV9 to TRBJ2-1; TRBD2 aligns across 10 bases. The germline CDR1 and CDR2 sequences are SGDLS and YYNGEE. CDR3 size: 16 residues. The J segment lost 10 bases and the V segment lost 4 bases, leaving 14 bases of the junction unmatched. CDR3 amino acids: CASSPPGLAGAGEQFF. CDR3 sequence (DNA): TGTGCCAGCAGCCCTCCCGGGCTAGCGGGAGCTGGGGAGCAGTTCTTC.